This TCR beta chain was captured in a study of identical twins. Regarding the study as a whole: Within twin pairs, the out-of-frame alpha sequences they shared showed excess low generation probability.

CDR1 and CDR2 (germline): MNHEY, SVGEGT. The V segment lost 0 bases and the J segment 6 bases; nucleotides outside the gene matches: 11. The CDR3 extends over 17 amino acids. TCRdb called the 5' RACE reads again in MiXCR, with one record for every CDR3 protein. This sample yields 1,800,000 or so distinct CDR3 sequences, of which 25% to 35% are seen a single time; 0.25% to 0.3% belongs to the top ten. With respect to this clonotype: What it binds is not known.

This sequence joins TRBV6-2 or TRBV6-3 and TRBJ2-3; the match to TRBD1 covers 8 bases. Sequenced: cord blood. This receptor was obtained from a newborn girl in good health. The CDR3 loop is CASSYSGQGLQTDTQYF. CDR3 DNA sequence: TGTGCCAGCAGTTACTCTGGACAGGGCCTGCAGACCGATACGCAGTATTTT.